These T cell receptor beta chains were read from a single sample in a study of CD4+ T cells in melanoma. Clones were read by immunoSEQ multiplex PCR, and TCRdb kept only the in-frame ones, dropping some. This table holds 20,000 to 25,000 clones, 78% found once. The receptors were gathered from a human donor with melanoma. CDR3s include the opening cysteine and the closing phenylalanine or tryptophan. A D gene is named only where the DNA matches it firmly. Rows may omit the clone size; those that give it use once, few, many or a size class.

v_call: TRBV7-8; clone_size: NA; d_call: TRBD2; j_call: TRBJ2-2; cdr3_nt: TGTGCCAGCAGCTTAGGCTCGGGGGGCACCGGGGAGCTGTTTTTT; cdr3_aa: CASSLGSGGTGELFF
v_call: TRBV2; clone_size: NA; d_call: TRBD1; j_call: TRBJ2-5; cdr3_nt: TGTGCCAGCAGTGAAGCGGCAGGGGGCCTCGAGACCCAGTACTTC; cdr3_aa: CASSEAAGGLETQYF
v_call: TRBV4-2; clone_size: NA; d_call: NA; j_call: TRBJ2-7; cdr3_nt: TGTGCCAGCAGCCAAGATAGGACCTCGCTTTACGAGCAGTACTTC; cdr3_aa: CASSQDRTSLYEQYF
v_call: TRBV30; clone_size: NA; d_call: NA; j_call: TRBJ1-6; cdr3_nt: TGTGCCTGGAGTGGGACCAGGGGCTCCTATAATTCACCCCTCCACTTT; cdr3_aa: CAWSGTRGSYNSPLHF
v_call: TRBV2; clone_size: NA; d_call: TRBD2; j_call: TRBJ2-3; cdr3_nt: TGTGCCAGCAGTGAAATCCCTAGCGGAGATACGCAGTATTTT; cdr3_aa: CASSEIPSGDTQYF
v_call: TRBV10-1; clone_size: NA; d_call: TRBD2; j_call: TRBJ2-1; cdr3_nt: TGCGCCAGCTCCCGAGGGCCTAGCGGGGAACAGTTCTTC; cdr3_aa: CASSRGPSGEQFF
v_call: TRBV7-8; clone_size: NA; d_call: NA; j_call: TRBJ2-7; cdr3_nt: TGTGCCAGCAGCCCTAGGACCGTTTCCTACGAGCAGTACTTC; cdr3_aa: CASSPRTVSYEQYF
v_call: TRBV5-1; clone_size: NA; d_call: TRBD1; j_call: TRBJ1-4; cdr3_nt: TGCGCCAGCAGCCGACTTGGTGGGACAGGGTCCGAAAAACTGTTTTTT; cdr3_aa: CASSRLGGTGSEKLFF
v_call: TRBV6-6; clone_size: NA; d_call: NA; j_call: TRBJ1-4; cdr3_nt: TGTGCCACAAGTCGGGGGGATAATGAAAAACTGTTTTTT; cdr3_aa: CATSRGDNEKLFF
v_call: TRBV9; clone_size: NA; d_call: TRBD2; j_call: TRBJ2-3; cdr3_nt: TGTGCCAGCAGCCGAATGGGACTAGGGCTCGCAGATACGCAGTATTTT; cdr3_aa: CASSRMGLGLADTQYF
v_call: TRBV4-1; clone_size: NA; d_call: NA; j_call: TRBJ1-5; cdr3_nt: TGCGCCAGCAGCCAAGAATCAGCGACAGCGGGGAATCAGCCCCAGCATTTT; cdr3_aa: CASSQESATAGNQPQHF
v_call: TRBV18; clone_size: NA; d_call: TRBD1; j_call: TRBJ2-7; cdr3_nt: TGTGCCAGCTCACCGGGACAGGGGTTCGAGCAGTACTTC; cdr3_aa: CASSPGQGFEQYF
v_call: TRBV28; clone_size: NA; d_call: NA; j_call: TRBJ1-2; cdr3_nt: TGTGCCAGCAGTTTTCCGGGAGAACAGCGGGACACTCAACGCTACACCTTC; cdr3_aa: CASSFPGEQRDTQRYTF
v_call: TRBV15; clone_size: NA; d_call: NA; j_call: TRBJ2-4; cdr3_nt: TGTGCCACCAGCAGAGATCTTTCCCCGGCGGGCAGCCCCTCAACCATCTTC; cdr3_aa: CATSRDLSPAGSPSTIF
v_call: TRBV6-5; clone_size: NA; d_call: NA; j_call: TRBJ1-3; cdr3_nt: TGTGCCAGCAGCCAGGGAAACACCATATATTTT; cdr3_aa: CASSQGNTIYF
v_call: TRBV6-1; clone_size: NA; d_call: TRBD1; j_call: TRBJ1-1; cdr3_nt: TGTGCCAGCAGGAGACAGGGTTACACTGAAGCTTTCTTT; cdr3_aa: CASRRQGYTEAFF
v_call: TRBV5-1; clone_size: NA; d_call: TRBD1; j_call: TRBJ2-7; cdr3_nt: TGCGCCAGCAGCCCGGAGCTTGCCGGGACAGGGGAGGACGAGCAGTACTTC; cdr3_aa: CASSPELAGTGEDEQYF
v_call: TRBV18; clone_size: NA; d_call: NA; j_call: TRBJ2-7; cdr3_nt: TGTGCCAGCTCACGAGAGACAGGCTACGAGCAGTACTTC; cdr3_aa: CASSRETGYEQYF
v_call: TRBV5-1; clone_size: NA; d_call: NA; j_call: TRBJ2-5; cdr3_nt: TGCGCCAGCTCGCCCTACGGGGCACCGCAAGAGACCCAGTACTTC; cdr3_aa: CASSPYGAPQETQYF
v_call: TRBV9; clone_size: NA; d_call: NA; j_call: TRBJ2-2; cdr3_nt: TGTGCCAGCAGCGTGACCTCTACACTGAACACCGGGGAGCTGTTTTTT; cdr3_aa: CASSVTSTLNTGELFF
v_call: TRBV5-1; clone_size: NA; d_call: TRBD1; j_call: TRBJ2-7; cdr3_nt: TGCGCCAGCAGCCCCCGGGACAGCGATAGCGAGCAGTACTTC; cdr3_aa: CASSPRDSDSEQYF
v_call: TRBV30; clone_size: NA; d_call: NA; j_call: TRBJ1-1; cdr3_nt: TGTGCCTGGGAAGATTATAGACTCACTGAAGCTTTCTTT; cdr3_aa: CAWEDYRLTEAFF
v_call: TRBV27; clone_size: NA; d_call: NA; j_call: TRBJ1-6; cdr3_nt: TGTGCCAGCAGTTTCTGGGAGGGTGGCTCACCCCTCCACTTT; cdr3_aa: CASSFWEGGSPLHF
v_call: TRBV5-1; clone_size: NA; d_call: NA; j_call: TRBJ1-6; cdr3_nt: TGCGCCAGCAGCCATACAGGGAATTCACCCCTCCACTTT; cdr3_aa: CASSHTGNSPLHF
v_call: TRBV19; clone_size: NA; d_call: NA; j_call: TRBJ1-1; cdr3_nt: TGTGCCAGTAGTATATCCCAGGGCAACACTGAAGCTTTCTTT; cdr3_aa: CASSISQGNTEAFF
v_call: TRBV6-6; clone_size: NA; d_call: TRBD1; j_call: TRBJ1-2; cdr3_nt: TGTGCCAGCAGTTACGCGGGGACAGGCGGCGTCGAAACCTTC; cdr3_aa: CASSYAGTGGVETF
v_call: TRBV20-1; clone_size: once; d_call: NA; j_call: TRBJ1-1; cdr3_nt: TGCACCTCAGAGGGGGATACTGAAGCTTTCTTT; cdr3_aa: CTSEGDTEAFF
v_call: TRBV11-2; clone_size: NA; d_call: NA; j_call: TRBJ1-5; cdr3_nt: TGTGCCAGCAGCCTAGAGGGTTCGGGTCAGCCCCAGCATTTT; cdr3_aa: CASSLEGSGQPQHF